Sequencing of this T cell receptor beta chain was carried out in a study of blood T cell repertoires in COVID-19. Looking at the study overall: The study drew acute and convalescent COVID-19 samples from the United States, Italy and Spain. Sources were T cells, B-cell-depleted T cells, or PBMCs; the material itself was cDNA or gDNA.

This CDR3 is built from 16 residues. After removal of 4 bases from V and 5 bases from J, the junction contained 8 bases not matched to a gene. Germline lookup yields CDR1 LGHDT and CDR2 YNNKEL (reference sequence). Original handling: Amplification of reference gene primers was used by the study to estimate nucleated cell counts. Only in-frame clones appear in the TCRdb table, and some are missing; sequencing was by immunoSEQ multiplex PCR. D and trimming were read from the DNA, whereas the V and J calls and clone size are those reported in that table. Of over 90,000 clones in the sample, roughly 70% were seen once.

The receptor was derived from a man between 65 and 79 years old with COVID-19, enrolled during active disease. Sequenced sample: peripheral blood. The V call is TRBV3-1 (or the pseudogene TRBV3-2), the J call TRBJ2-5, with TRBD2 identical over 12 bases. For the CDR3, the DNA is TGTGCCAGCAGCCCCACCCTAGCGGGGGGGCGGGAGACCCAGTACTTC. Translating gives CASSPTLAGGRETQYF.